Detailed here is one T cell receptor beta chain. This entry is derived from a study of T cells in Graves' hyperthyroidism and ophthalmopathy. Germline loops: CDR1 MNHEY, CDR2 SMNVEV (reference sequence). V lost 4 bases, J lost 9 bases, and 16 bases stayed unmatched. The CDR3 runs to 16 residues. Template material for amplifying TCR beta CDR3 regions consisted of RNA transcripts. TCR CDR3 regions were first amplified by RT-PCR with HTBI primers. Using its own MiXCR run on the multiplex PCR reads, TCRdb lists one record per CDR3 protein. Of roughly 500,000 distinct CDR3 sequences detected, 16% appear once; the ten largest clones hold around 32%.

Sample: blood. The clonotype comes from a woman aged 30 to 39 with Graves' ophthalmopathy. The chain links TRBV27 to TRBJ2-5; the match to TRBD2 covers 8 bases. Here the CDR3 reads CASSSLPGQPGGAQYF. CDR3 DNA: TGTGCCAGCAGTTCGTTACCGGGACAACCGGGGGGGGCCCAGTACTTC.